The TCR beta chain described here comes from a study of vaccination effects on CD4 cells after COVID-19. This clone was recorded only once. Its antigen is undetermined. The method was immunoSEQ multiplex PCR; TCRdb's version includes in-frame clones alone and lacks a portion of them. The table lists about 70,000 clones, over 65% of them singletons, with less than 6.5% in the top ten. Trimming removed 5 bases from V and 2 bases from J; junction bases left unmatched: 8. Germline V CDR1 and CDR2: SGHVS, FQNEAQ. The CDR3 totals 16 residues. With the ViraFEST assay, the study expanded antigen-specific CD4+ T cells using viral peptide pools, then sequenced them. Cells that had been cultured for 9 to 10 days were the source of isolated CD4+ T cells. A positive SARS-CoV-2 PCR test fell between March and December 2020. PBMC were cultured at about 2 million per well with 10 IU/ml IL-2 and about 9.5 ug/ml peptides. Cultures received IL-2 medium that replaced half the medium on days 3 and 7.

Specimen: CD4+ T cells from PBMCs cultured with HIV peptides, collected before COVID-19 vaccination. Described subset: HIV-1 Nef peptide pool negative control/reference culture. This TCR was sampled from a human donor who had a prior SARS-CoV-2 infection. The chain couples TRBV7-8 to TRBJ2-7, with TRBD2 identical over 11 bases. The chain's CDR3 is CASSPQGLAETYEQYF. CDR3 DNA: TGTGCCAGCAGCCCCCAGGGACTAGCGGAGACCTACGAGCAGTACTTC.